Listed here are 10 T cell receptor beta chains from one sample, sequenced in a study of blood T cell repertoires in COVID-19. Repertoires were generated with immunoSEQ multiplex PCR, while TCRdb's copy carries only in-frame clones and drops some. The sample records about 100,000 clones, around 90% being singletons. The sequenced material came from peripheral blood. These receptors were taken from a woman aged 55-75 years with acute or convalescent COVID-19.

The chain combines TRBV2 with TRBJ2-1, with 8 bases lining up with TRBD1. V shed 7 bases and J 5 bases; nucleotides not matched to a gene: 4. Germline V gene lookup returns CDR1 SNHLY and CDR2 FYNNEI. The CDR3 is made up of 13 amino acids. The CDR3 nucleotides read TGTGCCAGCAAGATGGGACAGGACAATGAGCAGTTCTTC. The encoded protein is CASKMGQDNEQFF.

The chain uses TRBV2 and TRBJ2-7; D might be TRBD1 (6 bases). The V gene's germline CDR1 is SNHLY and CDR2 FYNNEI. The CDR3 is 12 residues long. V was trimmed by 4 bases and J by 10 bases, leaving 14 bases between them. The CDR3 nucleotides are TGTGCCAGCAGTGGTGACCAGGGACAACAGTACGTC. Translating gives CASSGDQGQQYV.

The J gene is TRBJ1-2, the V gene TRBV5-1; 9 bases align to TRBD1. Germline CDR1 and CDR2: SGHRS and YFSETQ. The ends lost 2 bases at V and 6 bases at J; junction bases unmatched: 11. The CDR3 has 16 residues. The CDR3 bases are TGCGCCAGCAGCTTAAACCTAGGGACAGGGCTTAATGGCTACACCTTC. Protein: CASSLNLGTGLNGYTF.

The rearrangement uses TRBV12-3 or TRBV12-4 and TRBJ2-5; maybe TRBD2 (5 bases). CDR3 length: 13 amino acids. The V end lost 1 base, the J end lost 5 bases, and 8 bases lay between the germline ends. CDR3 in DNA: TGTGCCAGCAGTTTAGGCGGCGGGGAGACCCAGTACTTC. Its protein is CASSLGGGETQYF.

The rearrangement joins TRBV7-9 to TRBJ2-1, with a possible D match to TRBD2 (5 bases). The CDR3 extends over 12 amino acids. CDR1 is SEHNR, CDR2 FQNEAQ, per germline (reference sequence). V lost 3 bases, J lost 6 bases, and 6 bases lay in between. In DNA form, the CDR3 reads TGTGCCAGCAGCTTTGGGAGCAATGAGCAGTTCTTC. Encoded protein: CASSFGSNEQFF.

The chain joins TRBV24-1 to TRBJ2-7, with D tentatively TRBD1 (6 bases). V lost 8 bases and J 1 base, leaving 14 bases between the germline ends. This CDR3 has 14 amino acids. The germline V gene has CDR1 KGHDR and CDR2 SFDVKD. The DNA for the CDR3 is TGTGCCACCAATAATGACAGGTCATCCTACGAGCAGTACTTC. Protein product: CATNNDRSSYEQYF.

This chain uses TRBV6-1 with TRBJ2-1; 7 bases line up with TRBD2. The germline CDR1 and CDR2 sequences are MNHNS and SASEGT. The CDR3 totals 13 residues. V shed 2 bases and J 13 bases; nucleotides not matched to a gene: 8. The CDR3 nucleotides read TGTGCCAGCAGTGAATTAAGCTTGACTAGCCAGTTCTTC. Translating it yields CASSELSLTSQFF.

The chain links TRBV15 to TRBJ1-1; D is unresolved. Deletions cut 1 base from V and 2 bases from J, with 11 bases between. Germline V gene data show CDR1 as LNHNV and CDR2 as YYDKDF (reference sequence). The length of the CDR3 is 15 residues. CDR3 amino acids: CATSRGAALNTEAFF. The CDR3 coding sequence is TGTGCCACCAGCAGAGGGGCAGCCCTCAACACTGAAGCTTTCTTT.

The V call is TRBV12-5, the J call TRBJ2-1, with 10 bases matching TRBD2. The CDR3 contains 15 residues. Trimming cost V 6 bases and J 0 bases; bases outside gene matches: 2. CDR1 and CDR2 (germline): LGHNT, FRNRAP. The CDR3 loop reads CASGSSGSSYNEQFF. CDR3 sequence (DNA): TGTGCTAGTGGGTCTAGCGGGAGCTCCTACAATGAGCAGTTCTTC.

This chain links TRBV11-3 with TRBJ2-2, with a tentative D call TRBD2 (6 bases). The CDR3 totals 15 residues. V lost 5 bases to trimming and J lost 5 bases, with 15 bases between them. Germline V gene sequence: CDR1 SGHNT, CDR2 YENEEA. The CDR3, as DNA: TGTGCCAGCAGCATGGGACTGGCCCTTACCGGGGAGCTGTTTTTT. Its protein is CASSMGLALTGELFF.